Here is one TCR beta chain with its context. Its antigen remains unidentified. This sample was taken from a study of T cell responses to AZD1222 COVID-19 vaccine. Findings and limits, study-wide: Baseline seropositivity occurred in only 5 to 7 AZD1222 recipients. Spike-specific TCR breadth and depth went up after people got two AZD1222 doses. CD4 TCRs covered the whole spike, strongest at regions 160-218 and 743-854.

Analysis merged second doses at about 4 or about 12 weeks. J lost 2 bases, V lost 4 bases, and 8 bases had no gene match. The germline V gene encodes CDR1 LGHDT and CDR2 YNNKEL (reference sequence). The CDR3 runs 18 residues. This table comes from immunoSEQ multiplex PCR, and its TCRdb copy is limited to in-frame clones, with some not included. The table lists tens of thousands of clones, around 80% of them singletons. This sequence was found in an adult who received the AZD1222 COVID-19 vaccine. Sequences were derived from peripheral blood, sampled 28 days after the second AZD1222 dose. This sequence joins TRBV3-1 (or the pseudogene TRBV3-2) and TRBJ2-3, with 14 nucleotides matching TRBD2. The CDR3: CASSPLTSGGGPTDTQYF. CDR3 sequence (DNA): TGTGCCAGCAGCCCCTTGACTAGCGGGGGGGGTCCCACAGATACGCAGTATTTT.